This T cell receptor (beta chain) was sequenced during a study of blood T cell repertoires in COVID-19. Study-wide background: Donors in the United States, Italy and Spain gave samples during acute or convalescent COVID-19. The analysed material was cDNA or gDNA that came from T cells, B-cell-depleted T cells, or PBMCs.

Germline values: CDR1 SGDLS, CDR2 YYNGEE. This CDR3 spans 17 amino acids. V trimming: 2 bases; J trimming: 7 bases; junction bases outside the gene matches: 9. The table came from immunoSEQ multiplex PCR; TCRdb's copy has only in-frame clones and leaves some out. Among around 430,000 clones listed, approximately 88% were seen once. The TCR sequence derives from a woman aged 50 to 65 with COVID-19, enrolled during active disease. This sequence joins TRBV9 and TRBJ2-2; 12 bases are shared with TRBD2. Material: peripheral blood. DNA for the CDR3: TGTGCCAGCAGCGTCCTAGCGGGGGGGCCTGGGAGCGGGGAGCTGTTTTTT. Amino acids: CASSVLAGGPGSGELFF.